This T cell receptor (beta chain) was found in a study of blood T cell repertoires in COVID-19. Libraries were prepared by immunoSEQ multiplex PCR; TCRdb keeps only in-frame clonotypes and omits some of them. The data contain 75,000 to 95,000 clones, 84% of them singletons. Trimming stripped 0 bases from V and 2 bases from J, with 14 bases between. Germline V gives CDR1 SGHVS, CDR2 FQNEAQ. The CDR3 has 16 residues. This clonotype was obtained from a man in his sixties with acute or convalescent COVID-19. The chain employs TRBV7-8 and TRBJ2-7; a weak D match, TRBD1 (5 bases). Sequenced sample: peripheral blood. The CDR3 region has the DNA TGTGCCAGCAGCTTAGCGAAGCAGGGTCGGGCCTACGAGCAGTACTTC. It translates to CASSLAKQGRAYEQYF.